The source of this TCR beta chain is a study of blood T cell repertoires in COVID-19. Produced via immunoSEQ multiplex PCR; TCRdb's table is partial and in-frame only. The data hold almost 500,000 clones, with 70% to 90% observed a single time. CDR3 length: 13 amino acids. The germline V gene encodes CDR1 KGHDR and CDR2 SFDVKD. Trimming took off 1 base at V and 5 bases at J, with 7 bases between the two ends. Donors in Cohort 3 who had recovered were those with two negative PCRs, healthcare professional clearance, or resolution of their symptoms. The chain has TRBV24-1 and TRBJ1-2; D not certain. The TCR originated in a woman aged 60-75 years who had recovered from COVID-19. Sequencing input: PBMCs or T cells enriched from blood (not recorded which). The CDR3 is CATSDLGGYGYTF. The CDR3 coding sequence is TGTGCCACCAGTGATTTAGGCGGGTATGGCTACACCTTC.